One and the same sample provided the 32 T cell receptor beta chains below, sequenced in a study of blood T cells in healthy people across ages. A sample-barcoded 5' primer and a J-beta primer mix were used in a second PCR of roughly 7 to 12 cycles. Via MiXCR, TCRdb re-called the 5' RACE reads, giving one row per CDR3 protein. The table records some 1.5 million distinct CDR3 sequences, 28% of them present only once. Sequenced material: blood. Source of these receptors: a woman aged 25 to 39 in good health.

This clonotype has just a few counts. The chain uses TRBV14 and TRBJ2-7; 8 bases line up with TRBD1. The CDR3 extends over 12 amino acids. The germline CDR1 and CDR2 sequences are SGHDN and FVKESK. The trim removed 4 bases at V and 7 bases at J, leaving 3 bases unmatched. The CDR3 DNA sequence: TGTGCCAGCAGCCGACAGGGGCGGGAGCAGTACTTC. Amino acid sequence: CASSRQGREQYF.

The rearrangement uses TRBV11-3 and TRBJ2-1, with TRBD2 matching over 7 bases. Germline V gene data show CDR1 as SGHNT and CDR2 as YENEEA. This CDR3 region has 14 residues. Unmatched junction bases numbered 5, after V lost 4 bases and J lost 5 bases. The DNA of the CDR3 is TGTGCCAGCAGCTATGCAGGACTAGACAATGAGCAGTTCTTC. Its protein is CASSYAGLDNEQFF. The whole variable domain, remainder taken from reference TRBV11-3 and TRBJ2-1, is EAGVVQSPRYKIIEKKQPVAFWCNPISGHNTLYWYLQNLGQGPELLIRYENEEAVDDSQLPKDRFSAERLKGVDSTLKIQPAELGDSAVYLCASSYAGLDNEQFFGPGTRLTVL.

Regarding this clonotype: This may arise from a read error, as a much more abundant clone is one base away. J is TRBJ2-7 and V is TRBV5-1; 8 nucleotides match TRBD1. The CDR3 loop spans 13 amino acids. V shed 4 bases and J 3 bases; nucleotides not matched to a gene: 3. Germline-derived CDR1 and CDR2 are SGHRS and YFSETQ. This CDR3 reads CASSGQGCYEQYF. The CDR3 coding sequence is TGCGCCAGCAGCGGACAGGGTTGCTACGAGCAGTACTTC.

Notes on this clonotype: Being one base from a much bigger clone, this may be a read error. The chain recombines TRBV29-1 with TRBJ2-4; unclear D gene. The CDR3 runs 11 residues. Germline loops: CDR1 SQVTM, CDR2 ANQGSEA. For the CDR3, the DNA is TGCGGCGTTGAAGATCGGTCATCACAGTACTTC. This codes for CGVEDRSSQYF. Full variable domain (rest looked up from reference TRBV29-1 and TRBJ2-4): SAVISQKPSRDICQRGTSLTIQCQVDSQVTMMFWYRQQPGQSLTLIATANQGSEATYESGFVIDKFPISRPNLTFSTLTVSNMSPEDSSIYLCGVEDRSSQYFGAGTRLSVL.

This sequence joins TRBV20-1 and TRBJ2-7; 7 bases match TRBD1. Germline assignment: CDR1 DFQATT and CDR2 SNEGSKA (reference sequence). The CDR3 loop spans 12 amino acids. V was pared by 6 bases and J by 4 bases, with 6 bases of the junction left unmatched. CDR3 loop: CSARQGNYEQYF. The CDR3 nucleotides are TGCAGTGCGCGACAGGGCAATTACGAGCAGTACTTC.

The V and J genes are TRBV24-1 and TRBJ2-1; TRBD1 matches 8 bases. The J segment lost 4 bases and the V segment lost 2 bases, leaving 6 bases of the junction unmatched. CDR1 KGHDR and CDR2 SFDVKD come from the germline V gene. CDR3 length: 16 residues. The CDR3 here is CATSDSQGAVYNEQFF. The CDR3 DNA is TGTGCCACCAGTGATTCGCAGGGGGCCGTATACAATGAGCAGTTCTTC.

A remark on this clonotype: This clone may be a read error of a much larger clone one base away. The CDR3 reads CCALTGATYEQYF. The CDR3 DNA is TGCTGTGCGCTGACGGGGGCAACCTACGAGCAGTACTTC. The rearrangement links TRBV20-1 to TRBJ2-7; D might be TRBD1 or TRBD2, each matching 6 bases. The CDR3 spans 13 residues. Germline V CDR1 and CDR2: DFQATT, SNEGSKA (reference sequence).

The chain carries TRBV12-3 or TRBV12-4 and TRBJ2-3, with D perhaps TRBD2 (6 bases). This CDR3 is built from 15 residues. Trimming took off 2 bases at V and 15 bases at J, with 24 bases between the two ends. The CDR3 bases are TGTGCCAGCAGTTTATGGGGGGTGAATACAGATGTGCAATATTTT. Translated: CASSLWGVNTDVQYF.

In this sample, this clonotype turned up a few times. The chain is built from TRBV12-5 and TRBJ2-1; 10 nucleotides line up with TRBD2. The V gene end was trimmed by 3 bases and the J gene end by 2 bases; junction bases not matched to a gene: 1. Germline-derived CDR1 and CDR2 are LGHNT and FRNRAP. The CDR3 length is 15 residues. CDR3 region: CASGFLAGAYNEQFF. The CDR3 DNA is TGTGCTAGTGGTTTTCTAGCGGGAGCCTACAATGAGCAGTTCTTC.

The chain uses TRBV12-3 or TRBV12-4 and TRBJ1-2; tentative D call: TRBD1 (5 bases). This CDR3 has 13 residues. V shed 4 bases and J shed 4 bases, with 10 bases lying between them. In nucleotides, the CDR3 is TGTGCCAGCAGTTGGACATCTTTCTATGGCTACACCTTC. The encoded protein is CASSWTSFYGYTF.

A remark on this clonotype: Mismatch with germline at one junction end may stem from a read error. V gene TRBV9 combines with J gene TRBJ2-6; D gene ambiguous. In germline, CDR1 is SGDLS, CDR2 YYNGEE. The CDR3 spans 16 residues. DNA for the CDR3: TGTGTCAGCTCCTCCTTCCTTGATTCTGGGGCCAACGTCCTGACTTTC. It specifies CVSSSFLDSGANVLTF.

This rearrangement joins TRBV6-5 to TRBJ1-2; D not certain. Germline-derived CDR1 and CDR2 are MNHEY and SVGAGI. The length of the CDR3 is 14 residues. V was trimmed by 2 bases and J by 4 bases, leaving 11 bases between them. CDR3 region: CASSYDRDGYGYTF. The CDR3 DNA reads as TGTGCCAGCAGTTACGATAGGGATGGCTATGGCTACACCTTC.

On this clonotype itself: A much larger clone sits a single nucleotide away, making a read error possible. The CDR3 reads CASSYTGVGNGYTF. In DNA form, the CDR3 reads TGTGCCAGCAGCTATACAGGGGTGGGGAATGGCTACACCTTC. The genes are TRBV7-9 and TRBJ1-2; 7 bases are a match to TRBD1. V shed 4 bases, J shed 6 bases, and the junction held 8 bases outside the gene matches. The CDR3 has 14 residues. From germline, CDR1 is SEHNR and CDR2 FQNEAQ (reference sequence). Drawing the rest from reference TRBV7-9 and TRBJ1-2, the complete variable domain is DTGVSQNPRHKITKRGQNVTFRCDPISEHNRLYWYRQTLGQGPEFLTYFQNEAQLEKSRLLSDRFSAERPKGSFSTLEIQRTEQGDSAMYLCASSYTGVGNGYTFGSGTRLTVV.

The genes are TRBV24-1 and TRBJ2-1; perhaps TRBD1 as D (6 bases). CDR1 KGHDR and CDR2 SFDVKD come from the germline V gene. This CDR3 has 15 amino acids. Trimming shortened V by 3 bases and J by 6 bases, and 14 bases separated the two germline ends. CDR3 sequence: CATSDPHGRGNEQFF. CDR3 nucleotides: TGTGCCACCAGTGATCCCCACGGCAGGGGCAATGAGCAGTTCTTC.

In DNA form, the CDR3 reads TGCGCCAGCAGCTCGAAGCACGGCTCCTACGAGCAGTACTTC. Translated, it gives CASSSKHGSYEQYF. The chain combines TRBV5-1 with TRBJ2-7; no reliable D call. The V gene lost 3 bases and the J gene lost 0 bases, with 10 bases spanning the gap. Germline-derived CDR1 and CDR2 are SGHRS and YFSETQ. This CDR3 contains 14 residues.

The genes are TRBV14 and TRBJ2-1; the D gene is possibly TRBD2 (6 bases). The CDR3 sequence is 18 residues long. Germline loops: CDR1 SGHDN, CDR2 FVKESK. V was clipped by 6 bases and J by 8 bases, with 29 bases between them. CDR3 coding DNA: TGTGCCAGCAGTCCCGGGGGAGGCGGACTCCCCGGGTGGCATGAGCAGTTCTTC. Residues: CASSPGGGGLPGWHEQFF.

The gene calls are TRBV10-2 and TRBJ1-5, with 8 bases identical to TRBD1. The CDR3 spans 13 residues. Germline V lookup: CDR1 WSHSY, CDR2 SAAADI. V dropped 4 bases and J dropped 7; count of bases not matched to a gene: 3. The CDR3 coding sequence is TGCGCCAGCAGTGCACAGGGGGGGCAGCCCCAGCATTTT. Protein product: CASSAQGGQPQHF.

V is TRBV5-1 and J is TRBJ2-1; 7 bases are a match to TRBD2. CDR3 length: 15 amino acids. V gave up 5 bases and J gave up 7 bases; unmatched junction bases: 12. Germline CDR1 is SGHRS and CDR2 is YFSETQ. In DNA form, the CDR3 reads TGCGCCAGCAGAGTTAGCGGGTCCTTGCGGAATGAGCAGTTCTTC. This encodes CASRVSGSLRNEQFF.

Only a few counts were recorded for this clonotype. The chain is built from TRBV20-1 and TRBJ2-1; 10 bases match TRBD1. CDR3 length: 13 residues. Per the germline V gene, CDR1 is DFQATT and CDR2 is SNEGSKA (reference sequence). With 5 bases clipped from V and 7 bases from J, the junction kept 5 bases outside the gene matches. The CDR3 sequence: CSAPGQGCNEQFF. CDR3 coding DNA: TGCAGTGCTCCGGGACAGGGGTGTAATGAGCAGTTCTTC.

At least ten counts were recorded for this clonotype. This chain uses TRBV6-1 with TRBJ1-2; D might be TRBD1 (6 bases). Trimming removed 1 base from V and 3 bases from J, with 12 bases in between. The CDR3 loop spans 15 amino acids. Germline V gives CDR1 MNHNS, CDR2 SASEGT. The CDR3 here is CASSEDLRGDYGYTF. The CDR3 region has the DNA TGTGCCAGCAGTGAAGACCTCAGGGGAGACTATGGCTACACCTTC.

This clonotype was counted ten times or more. This rearrangement joins TRBV20-1 to TRBJ2-7; 7 bases fit TRBD2. The CDR3 has 11 residues. Germline CDR1 and CDR2: DFQATT and SNEGSKA (reference sequence). Trimming removed 3 bases from V and 5 bases from J; junction bases left unmatched: 1. The CDR3, as DNA: TGCAGTGCTAGGACTAGCAACGAGCAGTACTTC. Encoded protein: CSARTSNEQYF.

The table lists this clonotype with a few counts. V and J are TRBV5-1 and TRBJ1-2; no clear D gene. V lost 4 bases and J 8 bases, leaving 21 bases between the germline ends. The CDR3 totals 15 residues. Germline V lookup: CDR1 SGHRS, CDR2 YFSETQ. The CDR3 spells CASSAEEGPPRGYTF. The CDR3 nucleotides read TGCGCCAGCAGCGCGGAGGAGGGCCCCCCTCGAGGCTACACCTTC.

The genes are TRBV2 and TRBJ1-5, with D unresolved. Trimming shortened V by 6 bases and J by 7 bases, and 16 bases separated the two germline ends. Germline CDR1 reads SNHLY; CDR2 reads FYNNEI. The CDR3 spans 14 residues. For the CDR3, the DNA is TGTGCCAGCAGGACGGACCTCCAGGACCAGCCCCAGCATTTT. This encodes CASRTDLQDQPQHF.

This clonotype was picked up a small number of times. In DNA, the CDR3 is TGTGCCAGCAGCCCGGAGGGACAGGTCCCCTCTGAGCAGTACTTC. This sequence encodes CASSPEGQVPSEQYF. This rearrangement joins TRBV7-2 to TRBJ2-7, with TRBD1 matching 8 bases. This CDR3 comprises 15 residues. Germline V gene sequence: CDR1 SGHTA, CDR2 FQGNSA. V lost 5 bases to trimming and J lost 7 bases; unmatched junction nucleotides: 13.

The chain couples TRBV13 to TRBJ2-3; tentatively, D is TRBD1 or TRBD2 (7 bases each). Germline values: CDR1 PRHDT, CDR2 FYEKMQ (reference sequence). V was pared by 0 bases and J by 9 bases, with 16 bases between. The CDR3 runs to 15 residues. The CDR3 reads CASSLGASGGDTQYF. The CDR3 DNA reads TGTGCCAGCAGCTTAGGGGCTTCAGGGGGGGACACGCAGTATTTT. The full variable domain, in which reference TRBV13 and TRBJ2-3 provide the parts outside the CDR3, is AAGVIQSPRHLIKEKRETATLKCYPIPRHDTVYWYQQGPGQDPQFLISFYEKMQSDKGSIPDRFSAQQFSDYHSELNMSSLELGDSALYFCASSLGASGGDTQYFGPGTRLTVL.

This clonotype showed up just a few times. CDR3 sequence: CSARDRGQVVTDTQYF. CDR3 sequence (DNA): TGCAGTGCTAGAGATCGGGGACAGGTGGTCACAGATACGCAGTATTTT. This rearrangement joins TRBV20-1 to TRBJ2-3; the match to TRBD1 covers 8 bases. Germline values: CDR1 DFQATT, CDR2 SNEGSKA (reference sequence). V shed 0 bases and J 2 bases; nucleotides not matched to a gene: 7. The CDR3 length is 16 residues.

The rearrangement links TRBV10-3 to TRBJ1-1, with D unclear. Germline assignment: CDR1 ENHRY and CDR2 SYGVKD. CDR3 length: 14 residues. V lost 2 bases to trimming and J lost 0 bases, with 7 bases between them. The CDR3 loop reads CAISEGTVNTEAFF. CDR3 nucleotide sequence: TGTGCCATCAGTGAGGGAACAGTGAACACTGAAGCTTTCTTT.

This clonotype was counted at least ten times. V and J are TRBV27 and TRBJ2-5; 12 nucleotides align to TRBD2. This CDR3 is built from 17 residues. Unmatched junction bases numbered 13, after V lost 6 bases and J lost 5 bases. Per germline, CDR1 MNHEY and CDR2 SMNVEV (reference sequence). In nucleotides, the CDR3 is TGTGCCAGCAGGAGACTAGCGGGAGACCTGCGGTACGAGACCCAGTACTTC. Its protein is CASRRLAGDLRYETQYF.

In DNA form, the CDR3 reads TGTGCCAGCAGCCAAACAGACTCTGGGGCCAACGTCCTGACTTTC. It codes for CASSQTDSGANVLTF. The J gene is TRBJ2-6, the V gene TRBV3-1; no clear D. This CDR3 is 15 amino acids long. Germline V CDR1 and CDR2: LGHDT, YNNKEL (reference sequence). Trimming took 2 bases from V and 0 from J, leaving 5 bases between them.

This chain connects TRBV6-6 to TRBJ2-7, with TRBD2 matching over 7 bases. Germline CDR1 MNHNY, CDR2 SVGAGI (reference sequence). The V gene end was trimmed by 8 bases and the J gene end by 0 bases; junction bases not matched to a gene: 7. This CDR3 region has 14 residues. The CDR3 nucleotides read TGTGCCAGCGTTGATCGCGGGAGCTCCTACGAGCAGTACTTC. Translation: CASVDRGSSYEQYF.

Details on this clonotype: This may be a read error: a much more frequent sequence differs by one nucleotide. This chain links TRBV6-6 with TRBJ1-4, with unresolved D. CDR1 is MNHNY, CDR2 SVGAGI, per germline (reference sequence). Trimming pared 6 bases from V and 6 bases from J, leaving 11 bases between. This CDR3 is built from 13 residues. CDR3: CASSPTNDEKLFF. DNA for the CDR3: TGTGCCAGCAGCCCCACCAATGATGAAAAACTGTTTTTT.

The count of this clonotype is one. The chain carries TRBV4-1 and TRBJ1-2, with D hard to call. CDR1 and CDR2 from the germline V gene are MGHRA and YSYEKL. CDR3 length: 16 amino acids. The V and J ends lost 0 bases and 0 bases respectively, with 11 bases between them. The CDR3 DNA follows: TGCGCCAGCAGCCAAGAGGAGTACAGCACTAACTATGGCTACACCTTC. Its translation is CASSQEEYSTNYGYTF.